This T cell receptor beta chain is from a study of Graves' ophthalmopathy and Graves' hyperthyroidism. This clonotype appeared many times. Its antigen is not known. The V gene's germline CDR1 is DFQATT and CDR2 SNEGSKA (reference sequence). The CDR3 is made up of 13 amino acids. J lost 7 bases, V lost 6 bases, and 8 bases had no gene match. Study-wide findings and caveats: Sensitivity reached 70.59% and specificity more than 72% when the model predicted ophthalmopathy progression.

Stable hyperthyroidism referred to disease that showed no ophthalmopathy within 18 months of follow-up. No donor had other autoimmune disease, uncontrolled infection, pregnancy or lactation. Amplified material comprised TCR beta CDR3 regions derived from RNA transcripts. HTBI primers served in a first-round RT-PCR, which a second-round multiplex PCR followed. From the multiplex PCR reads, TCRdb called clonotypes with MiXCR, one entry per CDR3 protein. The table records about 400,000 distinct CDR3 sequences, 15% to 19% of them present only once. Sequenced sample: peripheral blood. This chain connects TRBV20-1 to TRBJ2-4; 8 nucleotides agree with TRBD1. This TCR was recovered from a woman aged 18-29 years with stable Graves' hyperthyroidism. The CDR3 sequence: CSAPGQVVNIQYF. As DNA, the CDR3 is TGCAGTGCCCCGGGACAGGTAGTCAACATTCAGTACTTC.